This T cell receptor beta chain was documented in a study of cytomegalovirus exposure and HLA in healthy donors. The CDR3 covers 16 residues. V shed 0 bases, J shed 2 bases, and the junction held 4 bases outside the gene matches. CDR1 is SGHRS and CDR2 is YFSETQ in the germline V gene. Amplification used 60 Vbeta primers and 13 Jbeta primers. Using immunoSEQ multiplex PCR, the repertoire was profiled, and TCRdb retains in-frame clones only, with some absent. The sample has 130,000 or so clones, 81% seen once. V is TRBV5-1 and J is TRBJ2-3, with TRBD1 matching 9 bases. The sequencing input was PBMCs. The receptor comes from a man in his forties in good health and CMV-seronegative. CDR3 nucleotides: TGCGCCAGCAGCTTGGCGGGACAGGGAACCACAGATACGCAGTATTTT. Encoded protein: CASSLAGQGTTDTQYF.